This TCR beta chain was documented in a study of regulatory dendritic cells for organ transplantation. Sequenced by immunoSEQ multiplex PCR; TCRdb stores in-frame clones only, minus some. The data contain about 30,000 clones, 75% to 80% of them seen just once; the ten biggest clones take up about 2.4%. This clone was counted a single time. The CDR3 contains 15 residues. Germline trimming cut 4 bases from V and 8 bases from J; bases unmatched to any gene: 7. The V gene's germline CDR1 is SQVTM and CDR2 ANQGSEA. The TCR originated in a human donor in good health. Specimen: memory CD4+ T cells from blood. Subset noted: CD45RO+ memory T cells. The V and J genes are TRBV29-1 and TRBJ2-1; TRBD2 matches 14 bases. Here the CDR3 reads CSVASTSGRAHEQFF. CDR3 in DNA: TGCAGCGTTGCCTCGACTAGCGGGAGGGCCCATGAGCAGTTCTTC.